The subject of this entry is one T cell receptor beta chain. The library targeted TCRbeta and was prepared with unique molecular identifiers. Via MiXCR, TCRdb re-called the PCR reads, giving one row per CDR3 protein. There are about 310,000 distinct CDR3 sequences in the sample; roughly 21% occur only once, and over 9.5% lies in the top ten. CDR3 size: 11 residues. Germline V gene sequence: CDR1 DFQATT, CDR2 SNEGSKA (reference sequence). Between the trimmed V and J ends, which lost 6 bases and 6 bases, there was a span of 11 bases. This sample is drawn from a study of T-cell reconstitution after alpha-beta-depleted transplantation in children.

This TCR derives from a male patient between 10 and 17 years old who had a stem cell transplant for acute lymphoblastic leukemia, so the T cells may come from the graft donor. This material consisted of PBMCs, mostly from graft donor cells, taken 180 days after TCRalphabeta/CD19-depleted stem cell transplant. The chain joins TRBV20-1 to TRBJ1-2; no reliable D call. As DNA, the CDR3 is TGCAGTGCCTCCCCCAGTGATGGCTACACCTTC. This translates into CSASPSDGYTF.